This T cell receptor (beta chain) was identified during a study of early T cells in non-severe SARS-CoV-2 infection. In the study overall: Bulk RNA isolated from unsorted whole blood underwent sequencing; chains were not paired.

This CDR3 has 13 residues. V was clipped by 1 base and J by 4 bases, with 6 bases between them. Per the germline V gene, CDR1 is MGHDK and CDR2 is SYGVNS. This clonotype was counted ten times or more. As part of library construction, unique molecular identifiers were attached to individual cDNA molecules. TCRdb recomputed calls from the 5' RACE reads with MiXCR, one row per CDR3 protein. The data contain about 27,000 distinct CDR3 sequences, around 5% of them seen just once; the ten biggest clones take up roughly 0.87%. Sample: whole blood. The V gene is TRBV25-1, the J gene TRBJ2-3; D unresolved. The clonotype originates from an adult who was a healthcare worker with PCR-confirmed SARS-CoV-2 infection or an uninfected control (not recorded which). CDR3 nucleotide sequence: TGTGCCAGCAGTGAATCGGCCCCAGATACGCAGTATTTT. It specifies CASSESAPDTQYF.